One sample yielded the 32 T cell receptor beta chains listed below, sequenced in a study of naive and memory T cell subsets (TCRdb year 2017). For whole blood analysis, under 3 ml of peripheral blood was collected from healthy adult volunteers into Tempus tubes, and RNA was extracted following the manufacturer's instructions. The library was built by means of 5' RACE. The run used an Illumina MiSeq. For the blood and skin samples, reverse transcription of TCR RNA was done with SuperScript IV along with alpha and beta constant region primers. TCRdb trimmed the raw reads at Q25, called clones with MiXCR and kept productive beta chains. Rows with a matching CDR3 protein are joined into one entry that keeps the most common DNA and genes. The sample records just over 25,000 distinct CDR3 sequences, roughly a quarter of which are singletons. Of the sample, around 1.9% falls within the top ten clones. These receptor sequences come from a female donor in good health.

Only a few counts were recorded for this clonotype. This sequence joins TRBV25-1 and TRBJ2-1, with D possibly TRBD2 on 6 matching bases. CDR3 size: 14 residues. V was clipped by 3 bases and J by 9 bases, with 15 bases between them. Germline CDR1 reads MGHDK; CDR2 reads SYGVNS. The DNA for the CDR3 is TGTGCCAGCAGTGAGATGGCGGGGAGTGCTGAGCAGTTCTTC. Its translation: CASSEMAGSAEQFF.

The chain has TRBV7-9 and TRBJ2-5, with D tentatively TRBD1 (6 bases). The CDR3 loop spans 13 amino acids. V was pared by 4 bases and J by 5 bases, with 11 bases between. CDR1 is SEHNR, CDR2 FQNEAQ, per germline (reference sequence). CDR3 loop: CASSSQGTETQYF. The CDR3 DNA is TGTGCCAGCAGCTCTCAGGGGACCGAGACCCAGTACTTC. Supplemented by reference TRBV7-9 and TRBJ2-5, the full variable domain reads DTGVSQNPRHKITKRGQNVTFRCDPISEHNRLYWYRQTLGQGPEFLTYFQNEAQLEKSRLLSDRFSAERPKGSFSTLEIQRTEQGDSAMYLCASSSQGTETQYFGPGTRLLVL.

This clonotype is labeled medium-sized. This chain uses TRBV6-5 with TRBJ1-1, with unresolved D. The ends were cut back, 7 bases at V and 6 bases at J, with 18 bases in the middle. The CDR3 runs 14 residues. Germline-derived CDR1 and CDR2 are MNHEY and SVGAGI. CDR3 nucleotides: TGTGCCAGCATGTCTTTGCCATCTGCGTCTGAAGCTTTCTTT. It codes for CASMSLPSASEAFF.

The J gene is TRBJ2-3, the V gene TRBV20-1; 9 positions agree with TRBD2. CDR3 size: 14 residues. Germline CDR1 and CDR2: DFQATT and SNEGSKA (reference sequence). After removal of 1 base from V and 1 base from J, the junction contained 0 bases not matched to a gene. The CDR3 loop reads CSARASGGTDTQYF. DNA of the CDR3: TGCAGTGCTAGAGCTAGCGGGGGCACAGATACGCAGTATTTT.

The chain is built from TRBV29-1 and TRBJ2-2; D remains unclear. This CDR3 has 17 amino acids. V was clipped by 4 bases and J by 7 bases, with 25 bases between them. Per the germline V gene, CDR1 is SQVTM and CDR2 is ANQGSEA. The CDR3 nucleotides read TGCAGCGTTGTCACTACCGACTTCGTGTTCGGACGCGGGGAGCTGTTTTTT. It codes for CSVVTTDFVFGRGELFF.

This clonotype is medium-sized by share. This chain links TRBV27 with TRBJ1-3; D is uncertain. The CDR3 sequence is 14 residues long. Germline CDR1 reads MNHEY; CDR2 reads SMNVEV (reference sequence). V lost 4 bases and J 3 bases, leaving 10 bases between the germline ends. CDR3 in amino acids: CASSSLSGGNTIYF. For the CDR3, the DNA is TGTGCCAGCAGTTCCCTATCAGGTGGAAACACCATATATTTT.

In its sample, this clonotype was seen many times. The V and J genes are TRBV20-1 and TRBJ1-5; D remains ambiguous. The CDR3 is 12 amino acids. Germline values: CDR1 DFQATT, CDR2 SNEGSKA (reference sequence). V was pared by 6 bases and J by 5 bases, with 11 bases between. For the CDR3, the DNA is TGCAGTGCGCGGACGGACGATCAGCCCCAGCATTTT. Translation: CSARTDDQPQHF.

Ten or more counts support this clonotype. V and J are TRBV12-3 or TRBV12-4 and TRBJ2-3; TRBD1 might be the D (7 bases). This CDR3 spans 15 amino acids. V lost 4 bases and J lost 2, with 13 bases in between. The CDR3 loop reads CASSSRQGLTDTQYF. For the CDR3, the DNA is TGTGCCAGCAGTTCGAGACAGGGACTCACAGATACGCAGTATTTT.

By frequency in the sample, this clonotype is medium-sized. CDR3 sequence reads: CASSQREGNTGELFF. The DNA of the CDR3 is TGTGCCAGCAGCCAGCGGGAGGGCAACACCGGGGAGCTGTTTTTT. The gene calls are TRBV6-1 and TRBJ2-2; 10 bases fit TRBD2. V lost 6 bases and J lost 2; bases outside the gene matches: 3. The CDR3 sequence is 15 residues long. Germline assignment: CDR1 MNHNS and CDR2 SASEGT.

The sample holds many counts of this clonotype. The chain has TRBV29-1 and TRBJ1-1; D remains ambiguous. CDR3 length equals 11 residues. The V gene's germline CDR1 is SQVTM and CDR2 ANQGSEA. Trimming took 4 bases from V and 1 from J, leaving 4 bases between them. Written as DNA, the CDR3 is TGCAGCGTTGCACCGAACACTGAAGCTTTCTTT. It codes for CSVAPNTEAFF.

This clonotype was seen more than once but under ten times. The rearrangement links TRBV6-5 to TRBJ2-7; 9 bases fit TRBD2. The CDR3 consists of 15 residues. J gave up 3 bases and V 7 bases, and 10 bases lay outside the gene matches. Germline V gene data show CDR1 as MNHEY and CDR2 as SVGAGI. The CDR3 is CASTYLGLARYEQYF. The CDR3 DNA is TGTGCCAGCACCTACCTGGGACTAGCCCGCTACGAGCAGTACTTC.

In its sample, this clonotype was seen a few times. J is TRBJ1-2 and V is TRBV29-1; D uncertain. The CDR3 has 13 residues. V was clipped by 8 bases and J by 4 bases, with 17 bases between them. Germline CDR1 is SQVTM and CDR2 is ANQGSEA. CDR3 in amino acids: CSITGQAGYGYTF. CDR3 nucleotides: TGCAGCATTACCGGCCAAGCTGGCTATGGCTACACCTTC.

J is TRBJ2-3 and V is TRBV5-1, with 10 positions matching TRBD2. This CDR3 has 16 amino acids. After removal of 3 bases from V and 5 bases from J, the junction contained 9 bases not matched to a gene. Germline CDR1 reads SGHRS; CDR2 reads YFSETQ. The CDR3 loop reads CASSSPERGGGDTQYF. Here the CDR3 DNA reads TGCGCCAGCAGCTCGCCGGAGCGGGGGGGAGGAGATACGCAGTATTTT.

This clonotype was seen repeatedly, ten times or more. The DNA for the CDR3 is TGTGCCAGCAGCGCCCAGGGGGACAATTCACCCCTCCACTTT. Translating it yields CASSAQGDNSPLHF. The chain uses TRBV9 and TRBJ1-6; 7 nucleotides agree with TRBD1. CDR3 size: 14 residues. From germline, CDR1 is SGDLS and CDR2 YYNGEE. V lost 3 bases, J lost 7 bases, and 4 bases stayed unmatched.

This clonotype showed up just once. V is TRBV10-3 and J is TRBJ2-5; perhaps TRBD1 as D (6 bases). The CDR3 loop spans 12 amino acids. Per the germline V gene, CDR1 is ENHRY and CDR2 is SYGVKD. Deletions cut 6 bases from V and 3 bases from J, with 8 bases between. Here the CDR3 DNA reads TGTGCCATCAGGGACAGTAAAGAGACCCAGTACTTC. Translated, it gives CAIRDSKETQYF.

This rearrangement joins TRBV6-5 to TRBJ1-6; D is unclear. The CDR3 covers 14 residues. Between the trimmed V and J ends, which lost 2 bases and 9 bases, there was a span of 11 bases. Germline V gene sequence: CDR1 MNHEY, CDR2 SVGAGI. The CDR3 region has the DNA TGTGCCAGCAGTTACGGGAATTACGGTTCACCCCTCCACTTT. Its protein product is CASSYGNYGSPLHF.

This clonotype is judged medium-sized. V gene TRBV10-2 combines with J gene TRBJ2-5; possible D gene TRBD2, 6 bases. The CDR3 length is 14 residues. The germline V and J ends were trimmed by 0 bases and 4 bases, with 9 bases remaining between them. CDR1 and CDR2 (germline): WSHSY, SAAADI. The CDR3 DNA reads as TGCGCCAGCAGTGAGTCACCCGGGAGAGAGACCCAGTACTTC. The encoded protein is CASSESPGRETQYF.

The table lists this clonotype with a few counts. The rearrangement uses TRBV20-1 and TRBJ2-1; 8 bases match TRBD2. This CDR3 spans 16 amino acids. V dropped 0 bases and J dropped 4; count of bases not matched to a gene: 8. Per germline, CDR1 DFQATT and CDR2 SNEGSKA (reference sequence). CDR3 bases: TGCAGTGCTAGAGATCTTTCGGGAGGGCCGTACAATGAGCAGTTCTTC. It specifies CSARDLSGGPYNEQFF.

By sample share, this clonotype is medium-sized. The chain uses TRBV7-9 and TRBJ2-1; D call uncertain. V lost 5 bases and J 3 bases, leaving 8 bases between the germline ends. Germline V gives CDR1 SEHNR, CDR2 FQNEAQ (reference sequence). CDR3 size: 13 residues. CDR3: CASSPGRYNEQFF. The CDR3 DNA reads TGTGCCAGCAGCCCGGGCCGCTACAATGAGCAGTTCTTC.

This clonotype was found many times. This chain uses TRBV9 with TRBJ1-1; D unresolved. Trimming left V 0 bases short and J 5 bases short, with 8 bases between. Per the germline V gene, CDR1 is SGDLS and CDR2 is YYNGEE. This CDR3 region has 13 residues. The CDR3 sequence: CASSVDPGTEAFF. For the CDR3, the DNA is TGTGCCAGCAGCGTAGACCCCGGGACTGAAGCTTTCTTT.

This clonotype was seen many times. CDR3 sequence: CAIRGTGTSGELFF. For the CDR3, the DNA is TGTGCCATCAGAGGGACAGGGACGTCGGGGGAGCTGTTTTTT. The rearrangement uses TRBV10-3 and TRBJ2-2; 9 positions match TRBD1. Trimming cost V 6 bases and J 8 bases; bases outside gene matches: 7. Germline V gene sequence: CDR1 ENHRY, CDR2 SYGVKD. The length of the CDR3 is 14 residues.

This clonotype was observed at least ten times. This chain joins TRBV6-2 or TRBV6-3 and TRBJ2-2; TRBD2 matches at 9 bases. Trimming took 3 bases from V and 3 from J; bases not matched to a gene: 8. Germline CDR1 MNHEY, CDR2 SVGEGT. The CDR3 length is 17 residues. The CDR3 DNA reads TGTGCCAGCAGTTATGGCCAGCGGGAGGCAGACACCGGGGAGCTGTTTTTT. Residues: CASSYGQREADTGELFF.

The chain uses TRBV9 and TRBJ2-5; D not certain. In germline, CDR1 is SGDLS, CDR2 YYNGEE. The CDR3 loop spans 12 amino acids. With 0 bases removed from V and 7 bases from J, the gap between germline ends came to 7 bases. Here the CDR3 reads CASSVGYGTQYF. In DNA, the CDR3 is TGTGCCAGCAGCGTAGGCTACGGGACCCAGTACTTC.

Relative to its sample, this clonotype is medium-sized. The chain has TRBV12-3 or TRBV12-4 and TRBJ2-1, with no clear D. This CDR3 contains 13 residues. The ends were cut back, 5 bases at V and 5 bases at J, with 10 bases in the middle. CDR3 DNA: TGTGCCAGCAGTGAGACTCCAAACAATGAGCAGTTCTTC. Protein: CASSETPNNEQFF.

By share of the sample, this clonotype is medium-sized. The rearrangement uses TRBV18 and TRBJ2-1, with TRBD2 as a possible D gene (5 bases). V gave up 4 bases and J gave up 3 bases, with 10 bases separating them. In germline, CDR1 is KGHSH, CDR2 LQKENI. The CDR3 has 14 amino acids. CDR3 sequence (DNA): TGTGCCAGCTCACTCGGCGGGTACTACAATGAGCAGTTCTTC. It codes for CASSLGGYYNEQFF. Full variable domain (rest looked up from reference TRBV18 and TRBJ2-1): NAGVMQNPRHLVRRRGQEARLRCSPMKGHSHVYWYRQLPEEGLKFMVYLQKENIIDESGMPKERFSAEFPKEGPSILRIQQVVRGDSAAYFCASSLGGYYNEQFFGPGTRLTVL.

This clonotype was seen repeatedly, ten times or more. CDR3: CSVERDGTYEQYF. Here the CDR3 DNA reads TGCAGCGTTGAGCGGGACGGAACCTACGAGCAGTACTTC. The chain links TRBV29-1 to TRBJ2-7; D is perhaps TRBD2 (6 bases). This CDR3 is built from 13 residues. The germline CDR1 and CDR2 sequences are SQVTM and ANQGSEA. V lost 3 bases and J lost 2, with 11 bases in between.

The chain joins TRBV5-1 to TRBJ2-1; 8 nucleotides match TRBD1. The J segment lost 0 bases and the V segment lost 4 bases, leaving 3 bases of the junction unmatched. The CDR3 totals 15 residues. Per germline, CDR1 SGHRS and CDR2 YFSETQ. DNA for the CDR3: TGCGCCAGCAGCGTGACAGGGGTCTCCTACAATGAGCAGTTCTTC. Its translation is CASSVTGVSYNEQFF.

This clonotype was observed at least ten times. The CDR3 sequence is CASSFGLGSNNEQFF. DNA for the CDR3: TGTGCCAGCAGCTTTGGGCTAGGAAGCAACAATGAGCAGTTCTTC. The gene calls are TRBV13 and TRBJ2-1; no reliable D call. CDR1 PRHDT and CDR2 FYEKMQ come from the germline V gene (reference sequence). The V end was cut by 3 bases, the J end by 5 bases, with 14 bases between. This CDR3 is 15 amino acids long.

J is TRBJ1-2 and V is TRBV10-2; tentatively, D is TRBD1 (6 bases). Germline V gene data show CDR1 as WSHSY and CDR2 as SAAADI. The CDR3 loop spans 15 amino acids. Trimming pared 2 bases from V and 4 bases from J, leaving 14 bases between. In nucleotides, the CDR3 is TGCGCCAGCAGTGAGGGGGCGGGGGGCGCCTATGGCTACACCTTC. It is translated as CASSEGAGGAYGYTF.

This clonotype has more than one count but fewer than ten. The chain is built from TRBV25-1 and TRBJ2-7; D tentatively fits TRBD1 or TRBD2 (5 bases each). The CDR3 is made up of 13 amino acids. The V gene's germline CDR1 is MGHDK and CDR2 SYGVNS. V was pared by 5 bases and J by 1 base, with 9 bases between. The CDR3 loop reads CASSRDPSYEQYF. CDR3 sequence (DNA): TGTGCCAGCAGTCGGGACCCTTCCTACGAGCAGTACTTC.

The J gene is TRBJ2-2, the V gene TRBV25-1; D remains ambiguous. V was shortened by 0 bases and J by 2 bases, with 10 bases between the two germline ends. Germline lookup yields CDR1 MGHDK and CDR2 SYGVNS. The CDR3 loop spans 16 amino acids. The CDR3 here is CASSEYKMANTGELFF. CDR3 bases: TGTGCCAGCAGTGAATATAAAATGGCCAACACCGGGGAGCTGTTTTTT.

The chain couples TRBV29-1 to TRBJ1-5; TRBD1 matches 8 bases. There are 13 residues in the CDR3. Germline lookup yields CDR1 SQVTM and CDR2 ANQGSEA. The J segment lost 5 bases and the V segment lost 4 bases, leaving 4 bases of the junction unmatched. The DNA for the CDR3 is TGCAGCGTTGGACAGGGGACCTATCAGCCCCAGCATTTT. Protein product: CSVGQGTYQPQHF.